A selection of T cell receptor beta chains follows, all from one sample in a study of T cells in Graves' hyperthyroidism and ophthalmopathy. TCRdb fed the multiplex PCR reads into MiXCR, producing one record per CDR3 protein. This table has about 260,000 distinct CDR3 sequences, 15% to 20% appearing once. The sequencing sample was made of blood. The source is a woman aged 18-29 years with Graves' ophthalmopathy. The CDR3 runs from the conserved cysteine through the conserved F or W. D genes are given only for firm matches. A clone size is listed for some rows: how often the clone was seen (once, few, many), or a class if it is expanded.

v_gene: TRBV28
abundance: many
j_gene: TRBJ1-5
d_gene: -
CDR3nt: TGTGCCAGCAGCATGAGGGTTGGGAATCAGCCCCAGCATTTT
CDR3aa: CASSMRVGNQPQHF

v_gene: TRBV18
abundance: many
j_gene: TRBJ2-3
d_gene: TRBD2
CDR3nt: TGTGCCAGCTCACCCCCCCTAGCGGGGCTCGCAGATACGCAGTATTTT
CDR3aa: CASSPPLAGLADTQYF

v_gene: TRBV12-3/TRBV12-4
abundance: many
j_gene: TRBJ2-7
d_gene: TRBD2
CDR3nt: TGTGCCAGCAGTTTCTCCGGGACTAGCGGTACCTACGAGCAGTACTTC
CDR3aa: CASSFSGTSGTYEQYF

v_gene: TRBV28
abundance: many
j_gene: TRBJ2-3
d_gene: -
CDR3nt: TGTGCCAGCAGTTCCCTAACTCGCGTCACAGATACGCAGTATTTT
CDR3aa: CASSSLTRVTDTQYF

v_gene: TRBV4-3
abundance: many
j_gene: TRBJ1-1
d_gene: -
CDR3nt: TGCGCCAGCAGCCAAGATGCTCTTCAGGCGAACACTGAAGCTTTCTTT
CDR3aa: CASSQDALQANTEAFF

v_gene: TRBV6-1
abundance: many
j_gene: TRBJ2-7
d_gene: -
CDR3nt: TGTGCCAGCAGTGACGGGTCCTACTACGAGCAGTACTTC
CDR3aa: CASSDGSYYEQYF

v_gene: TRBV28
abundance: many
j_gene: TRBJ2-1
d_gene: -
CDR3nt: TGTGCCAGCAGTTGGGGTCACAATGAGCAGTTCTTC
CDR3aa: CASSWGHNEQFF

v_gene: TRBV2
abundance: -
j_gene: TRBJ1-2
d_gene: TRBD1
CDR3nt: TGTGCCAGCAGCCCCCAGGGGGACACAGTCTATGGCTACACCTTC
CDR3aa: CASSPQGDTVYGYTF

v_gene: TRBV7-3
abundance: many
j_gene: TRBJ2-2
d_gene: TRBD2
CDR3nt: TGTGCCAGCAGCTTAACCCTGGCCGGCGGGAGCGTCACCGGGGAGCTGTTTTTT
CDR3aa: CASSLTLAGGSVTGELFF

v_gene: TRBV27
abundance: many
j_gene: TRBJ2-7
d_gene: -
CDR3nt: TGTGCCAGCAGTTTCACGTTGGGGAGCTCAACCTACGAGCAGTACTTC
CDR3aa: CASSFTLGSSTYEQYF

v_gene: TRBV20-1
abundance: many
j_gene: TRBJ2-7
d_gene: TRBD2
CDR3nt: TGCAGTGCCCGGGGACTAGCGGGATTAATCTACGAGCAGTACTTC
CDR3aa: CSARGLAGLIYEQYF

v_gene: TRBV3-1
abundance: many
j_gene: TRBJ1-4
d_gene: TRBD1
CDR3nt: TGTGCCAGCAGCCGAACAGGGGCTAGTGAAAAACTGTTTTTT
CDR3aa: CASSRTGASEKLFF

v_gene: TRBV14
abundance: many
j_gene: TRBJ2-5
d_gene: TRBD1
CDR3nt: TGTGCCAGCAGCCAAGGCAGGGGGCAAGAGACCCAGTACTTC
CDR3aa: CASSQGRGQETQYF

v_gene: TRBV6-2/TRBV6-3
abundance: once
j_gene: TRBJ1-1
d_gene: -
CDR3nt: TGTGCCAGCAGTCCTCATAGAACTGAAGCTTTCTTT
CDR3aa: CASSPHRTEAFF

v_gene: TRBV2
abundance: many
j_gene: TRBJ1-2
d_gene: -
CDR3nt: TGTGCCAGCACCCAAGGGGTTACGGATGGCTACACCTTC
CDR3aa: CASTQGVTDGYTF

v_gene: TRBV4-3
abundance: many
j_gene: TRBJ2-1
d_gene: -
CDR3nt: TGCGCCAGCAGCCAAGGGGCGGAACTCTCAAGCAATGAGCAGTTCTTC
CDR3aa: CASSQGAELSSNEQFF